What follows are 17 T cell receptor beta chains derived from one specimen sequenced in a study of blood T cell repertoires in COVID-19 (TCRdb year 2020). The library was obtained by the immunoSEQ multiplex PCR assay. Drawn from immuneACCESS, this table holds only the in-frame rearrangements with V and J called that TCRdb kept. Clones are partly lost; checked studies trace under half to an unresolved V gene and leave the rest unexplained. In this sample the table shows tens of thousands of clones, approximately 80% of which occur a single time. The top ten hold about 2.1% of the sample. Sequencing input: peripheral blood. The receptors stem from a man between 70 and 80 years old with COVID-19, enrolled during active disease.

The chain carries TRBV6-2 or TRBV6-3 and TRBJ2-7, with 9 bases identical to TRBD1. Germline V lookup: CDR1 MNHEY, CDR2 SVGEGT. J lost 4 bases, V lost 3 bases, and 16 bases had no gene match. The CDR3 consists of 18 residues. The CDR3 region has the DNA TGTGCCAGCAGTTATGGGTCTGCGACGACAGGGGGTTTGTACGAGCAGTACTTC. This translates into CASSYGSATTGGLYEQYF.

Details on this clone: The DNA is left out, because the CDR3 cannot be placed on it with certainty; the CDR3 is given as TCRdb lists it. The chain links TRBV5-4 to TRBJ1-2; TRBD1, the D gene given by the table, was not confirmed from the DNA. Germline V gives CDR1 SGHNT, CDR2 YYREEE (reference sequence). The CDR3 length equals 13 residues, ends included. This CDR3 is CASNPFGQGALGF.

The V gene is TRBV6-4, the J gene TRBJ1-6, with 7 bases identical to TRBD1. CDR1 and CDR2 from the germline V gene are MRHNA and SNTAGT. The CDR3 spans 14 residues. V dropped 3 bases and J dropped 9; count of bases not matched to a gene: 5. In DNA, the CDR3 is TGTGCCAGCAGTGATAACAGGGGTGGTTCACCCCTCCACTTT. It yields the protein CASSDNRGGSPLHF.

The V call is TRBV6-5, the J call TRBJ1-2; a weak D match, TRBD1 (6 bases). CDR1 and CDR2 (germline): MNHEY, SVGAGI. This CDR3 region has 13 residues. The germline V and J ends were trimmed by 6 bases and 2 bases, with 10 bases remaining between them. The CDR3 here is CASSLTGNYGYTF. In nucleotides, the CDR3 is TGTGCCAGCAGCCTTACAGGGAACTATGGCTACACCTTC.

This chain uses TRBV11-2 with TRBJ2-2; TRBD2 is a possible D gene (5 bases). This CDR3 has 14 amino acids. Germline CDR1 reads SGHAT; CDR2 reads FQNNGV. V was pared by 8 bases and J by 4 bases, with 14 bases between. The chain's CDR3 is CASLTPRGTGELFF. Written as DNA, the CDR3 is TGTGCCAGCCTGACCCCTCGGGGCACCGGGGAGCTGTTTTTT.

The chain recombines TRBV19 with TRBJ2-7; 7 bases are shared with TRBD2. The germline gives CDR1 LNHDA, CDR2 SQIVND (reference sequence). This CDR3 region has 16 residues. The V gene end was trimmed by 4 bases and the J gene end by 0 bases; junction bases not matched to a gene: 9. The CDR3 nucleotides read TGTGCCAGTAGTACAGGCGGGACTAAAGTCTCCTACGAGCAGTACTTC. It translates to CASSTGGTKVSYEQYF.

This clone turned up a few times. The chain recombines TRBV28 with TRBJ2-1; tentative D call: TRBD2 (7 bases). The V gene lost 7 bases and the J gene lost 7 bases, with 20 bases spanning the gap. Germline CDR1 and CDR2: MDHEN and SYDVKM. The CDR3 totals 15 residues. The CDR3 is CASTRGLFLLNEQFF. DNA for the CDR3: TGTGCCAGCACCAGGGGACTATTTCTACTGAATGAGCAGTTCTTC.

The CDR3 sequence: CASSLFPQSGNQPQHF. The CDR3 DNA reads as TGTGCCAGCAGTTTGTTCCCTCAATCGGGCAATCAGCCCCAGCATTTT. The genes are TRBV27 and TRBJ1-5; D not certain. Per germline, CDR1 MNHEY and CDR2 SMNVEV (reference sequence). The V end was cut by 3 bases, the J end by 2 bases, with 14 bases between. This CDR3 region has 16 residues.

A few counts support this clone. V usage is TRBV2 and J usage is TRBJ1-5, with no clear D. The ends were cut back, 1 base at V and 3 bases at J, with 4 bases in the middle. The CDR3 has 13 amino acids. Germline values: CDR1 SNHLY, CDR2 FYNNEI. In nucleotides, the CDR3 is TGTGCCAGCAGTGAAGACTACAATCAGCCCCAGCATTTT. This encodes CASSEDYNQPQHF.

The rearrangement links TRBV5-6 to TRBJ2-2; 8 bases are shared with TRBD1. The germline gives CDR1 SGHDT, CDR2 YYEEEE. V lost 2 bases to trimming and J lost 4 bases; unmatched junction nucleotides: 10. The CDR3 totals 17 residues. CDR3 nucleotide sequence: TGTGCCAGCAGCTTTAAGAGACAGGGGCTGGCCACCGGGGAGCTGTTTTTT. Translated: CASSFKRQGLATGELFF.

This CDR3 reads CASSSDRGMGQPQHF. CDR3 sequence (DNA): TGTGCCAGCAGCTCGGACAGGGGAATGGGTCAGCCCCAGCATTTT. The chain uses TRBV5-6 and TRBJ1-5, with TRBD1 matching 9 bases. CDR1 is SGHDT, CDR2 YYEEEE, per germline. V lost 3 bases to trimming and J lost 6 bases; unmatched junction nucleotides: 7. The CDR3 covers 15 residues.

The chain carries TRBV6-1 and TRBJ2-1; 12 positions agree with TRBD2. CDR3 size: 18 residues. The germline gives CDR1 MNHNS, CDR2 SASEGT. The V gene end was trimmed by 4 bases and the J gene end by 1 base; junction bases not matched to a gene: 8. The CDR3 protein is CASSGGLAGISSYNEQFF. DNA for the CDR3: TGTGCCAGCAGTGGGGGACTAGCGGGTATTTCATCCTACAATGAGCAGTTCTTC.

This clone was picked up one time. The chain combines TRBV27 with TRBJ1-4; D perhaps matches TRBD1 (5 bases). This CDR3 contains 14 residues. CDR1 is MNHEY and CDR2 is SMNVEV in the germline V gene (reference sequence). With 4 bases removed from V and 7 bases from J, the gap between germline ends came to 13 bases. The DNA of the CDR3 is TGTGCCAGCAGTTCCCGGGGGGGACCTGAAAAACTGTTTTTT. The encoded protein is CASSSRGGPEKLFF. Supplemented by reference TRBV27 and TRBJ1-4, the full variable domain reads EAQVTQNPRYLITVTGKKLTVTCSQNMNHEYMSWYRQDPGLGLRQIYYSMNVEVTDKGDVPEGYKVSRKEKRNFPLILESPSPNQTSLYFCASSSRGGPEKLFFGSGTQLSVL.

The chain links TRBV3-1 (or the pseudogene TRBV3-2) to TRBJ1-1, with TRBD1 as a possible D gene (6 bases). The CDR3 totals 13 residues. Trimming pared 2 bases from V and 8 bases from J, leaving 12 bases between. The germline gives CDR1 LGHDT, CDR2 YNNKEL (reference sequence). Here the CDR3 reads CASSQNREGEAFF. CDR3 DNA sequence: TGTGCCAGCAGCCAAAACAGGGAAGGAGAAGCTTTCTTT.

The V call is TRBV6-5, the J call TRBJ2-7; D is perhaps TRBD2 (6 bases). Per germline, CDR1 MNHEY and CDR2 SVGAGI. The V and J ends lost 10 bases and 4 bases respectively, with 20 bases between them. The CDR3 has 14 residues. CDR3 in amino acids: CATALGTGDYEQYF. CDR3 DNA sequence: TGTGCCACCGCCCTGGGGACGGGGGATTACGAGCAGTACTTC.

This clone was counted between two and nine times. The chain recombines TRBV4-2 with TRBJ1-1, with D maybe TRBD1 (6 bases). The CDR3 consists of 14 residues. V lost 2 bases to trimming and J lost 3 bases, with 10 bases between them. In germline, CDR1 is LGHNA, CDR2 YNFKEQ. This CDR3 is CASSQSRGDTEAFF. CDR3 nucleotide sequence: TGTGCCAGCAGCCAATCCAGGGGTGACACTGAAGCTTTCTTT.

The chain employs TRBV18 and TRBJ2-3; maybe TRBD1 (6 bases). Germline CDR1 is KGHSH and CDR2 is LQKENI. The CDR3 extends over 16 amino acids. With 5 bases removed from V and 0 bases from J, the gap between germline ends came to 15 bases. The CDR3: CASSATGTLSTDTQYF. CDR3 coding DNA: TGTGCCAGCTCAGCCACCGGGACATTAAGCACAGATACGCAGTATTTT.